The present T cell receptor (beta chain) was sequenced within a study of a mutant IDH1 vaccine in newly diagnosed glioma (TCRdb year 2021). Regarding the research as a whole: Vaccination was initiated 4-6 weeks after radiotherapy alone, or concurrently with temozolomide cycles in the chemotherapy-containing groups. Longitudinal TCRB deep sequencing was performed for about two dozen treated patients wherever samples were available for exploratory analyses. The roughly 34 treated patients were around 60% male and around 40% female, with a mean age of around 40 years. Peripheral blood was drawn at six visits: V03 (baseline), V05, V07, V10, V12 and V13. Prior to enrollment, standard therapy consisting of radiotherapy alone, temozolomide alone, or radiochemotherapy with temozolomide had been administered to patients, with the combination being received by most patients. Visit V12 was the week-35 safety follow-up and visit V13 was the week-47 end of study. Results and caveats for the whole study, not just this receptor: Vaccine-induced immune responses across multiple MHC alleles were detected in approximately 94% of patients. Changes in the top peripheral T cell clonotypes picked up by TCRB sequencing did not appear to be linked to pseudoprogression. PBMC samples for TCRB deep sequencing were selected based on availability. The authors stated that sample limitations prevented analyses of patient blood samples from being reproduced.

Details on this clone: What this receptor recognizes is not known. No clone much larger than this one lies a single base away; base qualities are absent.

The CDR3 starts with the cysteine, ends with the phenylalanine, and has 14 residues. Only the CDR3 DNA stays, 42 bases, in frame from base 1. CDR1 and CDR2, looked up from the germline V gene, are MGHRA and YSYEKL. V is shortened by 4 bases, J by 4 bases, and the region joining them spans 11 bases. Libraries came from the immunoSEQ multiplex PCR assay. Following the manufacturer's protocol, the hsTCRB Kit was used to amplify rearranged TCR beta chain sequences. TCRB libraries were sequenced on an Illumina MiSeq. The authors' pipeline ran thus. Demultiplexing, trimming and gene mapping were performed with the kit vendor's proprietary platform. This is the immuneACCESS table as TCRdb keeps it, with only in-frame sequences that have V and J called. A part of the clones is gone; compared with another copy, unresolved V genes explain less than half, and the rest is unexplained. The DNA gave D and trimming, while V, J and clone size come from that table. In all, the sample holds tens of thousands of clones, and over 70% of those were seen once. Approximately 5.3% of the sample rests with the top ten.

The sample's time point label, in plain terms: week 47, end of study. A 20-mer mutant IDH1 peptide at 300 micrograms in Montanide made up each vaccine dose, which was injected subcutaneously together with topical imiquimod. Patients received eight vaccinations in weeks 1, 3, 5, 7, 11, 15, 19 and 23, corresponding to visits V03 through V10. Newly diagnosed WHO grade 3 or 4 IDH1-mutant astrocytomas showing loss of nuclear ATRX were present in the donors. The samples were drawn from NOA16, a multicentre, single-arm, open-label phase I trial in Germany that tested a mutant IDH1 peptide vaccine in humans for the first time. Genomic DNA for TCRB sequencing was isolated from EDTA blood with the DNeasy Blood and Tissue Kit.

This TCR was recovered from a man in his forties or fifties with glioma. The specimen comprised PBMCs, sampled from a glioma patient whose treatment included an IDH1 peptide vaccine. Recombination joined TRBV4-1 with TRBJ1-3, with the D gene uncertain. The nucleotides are TGCGCCAGCAGCCGAAGGGAACAGGGAAACACCATATATTTT. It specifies CASSRREQGNTIYF.